This paragraph reports one TCR beta chain. The antigen is unknown. The CDR3 is made up of 16 amino acids. Trimming left V 0 bases short and J 2 bases short, with 16 bases between. CDR1 DFQATT and CDR2 SNEGSKA come from the germline V gene (reference sequence). These data belong to a study of tumor-infiltrating lymphocytes in glioblastoma multiforme. Overall study results and limits: Unequal TCR RNA per T cell might skew measured clone sizes.

TCR beta libraries were built from RNA through three nested multiplex PCR rounds using modified ARM-PCR. TCRB cDNA was made from 0.4 to 0.65 ug total RNA. MiXCR was run by TCRdb on the multiplex PCR reads, yielding one entry per CDR3 protein. The table shows 30,000 or so distinct CDR3 sequences, with under 70% occurring only once. Sequenced material: brain tumor tissue. This chain uses TRBV20-1 with TRBJ2-5; D might be TRBD1 (5 bases). This clonotype originated in a male donor with glioblastoma. The DNA for the CDR3 is TGCAGTGCTAGAGACCTCATTAACAAGGGGCAAGAGACCCAGTACTTC. It specifies CSARDLINKGQETQYF.